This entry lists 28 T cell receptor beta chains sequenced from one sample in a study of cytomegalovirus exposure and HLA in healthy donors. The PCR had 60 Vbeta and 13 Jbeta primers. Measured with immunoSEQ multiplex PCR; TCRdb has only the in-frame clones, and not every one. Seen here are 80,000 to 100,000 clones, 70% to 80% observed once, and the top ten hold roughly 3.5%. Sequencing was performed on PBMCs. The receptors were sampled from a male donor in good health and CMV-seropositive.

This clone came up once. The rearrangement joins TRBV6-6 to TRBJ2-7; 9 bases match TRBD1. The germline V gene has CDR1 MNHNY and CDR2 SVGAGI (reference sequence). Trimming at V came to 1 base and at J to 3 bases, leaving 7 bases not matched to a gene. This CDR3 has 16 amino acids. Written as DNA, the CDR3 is TGTGCCAGCAGTTACTTGGGACAGGGAAGAAGCTACGAGCAGTACTTC. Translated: CASSYLGQGRSYEQYF.

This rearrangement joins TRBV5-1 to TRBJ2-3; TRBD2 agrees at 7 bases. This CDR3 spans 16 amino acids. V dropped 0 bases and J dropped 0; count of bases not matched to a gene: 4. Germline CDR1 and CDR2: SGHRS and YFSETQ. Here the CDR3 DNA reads TGCGCCAGCAGCTTGGTGGGCGGGAGTAGCACAGATACGCAGTATTTT. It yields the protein CASSLVGGSSTDTQYF. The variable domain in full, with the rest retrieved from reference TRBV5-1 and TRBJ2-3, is KAGVTQTPRYLIKTRGQQVTLSCSPISGHRSVSWYQQTPGQGLQFLFEYFSETQRNKGNFPGRFSGRQFSNSRSEMNVSTLELGDSALYLCASSLVGGSSTDTQYFGPGTRLTVL.

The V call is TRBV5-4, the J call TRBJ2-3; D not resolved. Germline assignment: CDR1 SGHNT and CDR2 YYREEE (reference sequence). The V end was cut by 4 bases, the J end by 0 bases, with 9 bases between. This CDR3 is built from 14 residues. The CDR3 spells CASSPSGSTDTQYF. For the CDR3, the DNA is TGTGCCAGCAGCCCCTCCGGGAGCACAGATACGCAGTATTTT.

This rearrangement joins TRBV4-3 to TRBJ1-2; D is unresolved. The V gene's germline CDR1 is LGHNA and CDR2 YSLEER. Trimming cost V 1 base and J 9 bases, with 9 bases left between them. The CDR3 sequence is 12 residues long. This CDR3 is CASSQVGGRYTF. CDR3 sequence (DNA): TGCGCCAGCAGCCAAGTGGGAGGGCGCTACACCTTC.

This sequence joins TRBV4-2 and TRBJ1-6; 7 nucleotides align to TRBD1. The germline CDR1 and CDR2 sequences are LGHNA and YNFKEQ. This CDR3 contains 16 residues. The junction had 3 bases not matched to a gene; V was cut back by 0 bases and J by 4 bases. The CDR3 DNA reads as TGTGCCAGCAGCCAAGACAGGGGGGAGTATAATTCACCCCTCCACTTT. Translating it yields CASSQDRGEYNSPLHF.

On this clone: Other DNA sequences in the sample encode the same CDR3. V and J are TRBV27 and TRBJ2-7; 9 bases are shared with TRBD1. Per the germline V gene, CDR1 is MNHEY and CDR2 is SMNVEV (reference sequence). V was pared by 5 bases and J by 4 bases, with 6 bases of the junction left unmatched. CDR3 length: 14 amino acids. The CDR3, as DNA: TGTGCCAGCAGTCTAGGGACAGGGCCGTACGAGCAGTACTTC. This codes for CASSLGTGPYEQYF.

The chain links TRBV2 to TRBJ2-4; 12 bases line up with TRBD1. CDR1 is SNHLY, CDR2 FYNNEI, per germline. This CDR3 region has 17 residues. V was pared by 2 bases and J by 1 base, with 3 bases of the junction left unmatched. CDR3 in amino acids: CASSERGQGAAKNIQYF. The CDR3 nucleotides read TGTGCCAGCAGTGAAAGGGGACAGGGGGCGGCCAAAAACATTCAGTACTTC.

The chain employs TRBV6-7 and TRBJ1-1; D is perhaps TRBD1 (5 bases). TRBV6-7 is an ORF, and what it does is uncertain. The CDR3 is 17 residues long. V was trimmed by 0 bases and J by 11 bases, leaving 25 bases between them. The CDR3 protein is CASSYSRGGGFELGAFF. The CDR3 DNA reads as TGTGCCAGCAGTTACTCGAGGGGAGGCGGGTTCGAGTTGGGTGCTTTCTTT.

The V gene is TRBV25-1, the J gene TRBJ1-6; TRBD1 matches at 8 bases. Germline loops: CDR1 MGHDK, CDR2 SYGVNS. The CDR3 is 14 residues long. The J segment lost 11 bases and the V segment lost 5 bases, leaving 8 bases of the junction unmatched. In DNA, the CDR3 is TGTGCCAGCAGTTCCCTCGGACAGGGAACACCCCTCCACTTT. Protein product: CASSSLGQGTPLHF.

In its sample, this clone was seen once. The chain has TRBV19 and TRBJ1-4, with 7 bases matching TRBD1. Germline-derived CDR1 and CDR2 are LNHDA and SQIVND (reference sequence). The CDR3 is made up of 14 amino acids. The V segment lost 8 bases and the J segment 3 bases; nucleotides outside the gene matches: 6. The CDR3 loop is CASGKRGPNEKLFF. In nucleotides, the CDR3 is TGTGCCAGTGGTAAGAGGGGGCCTAATGAAAAACTGTTTTTT.

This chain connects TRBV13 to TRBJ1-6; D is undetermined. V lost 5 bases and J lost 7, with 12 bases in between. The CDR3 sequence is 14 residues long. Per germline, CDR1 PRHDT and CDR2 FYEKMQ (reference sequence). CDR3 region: CASSPQSSNSPLHF. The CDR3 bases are TGTGCCAGCAGCCCACAGAGCTCGAATTCACCCCTCCACTTT.

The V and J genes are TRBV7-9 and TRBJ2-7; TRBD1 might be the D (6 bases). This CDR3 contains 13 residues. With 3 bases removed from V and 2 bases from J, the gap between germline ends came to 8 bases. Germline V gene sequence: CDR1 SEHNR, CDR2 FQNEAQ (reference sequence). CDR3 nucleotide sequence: TGTGCCAGCAGCTTGGGGGCCACCTACGAGCAGTACTTC. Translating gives CASSLGATYEQYF.

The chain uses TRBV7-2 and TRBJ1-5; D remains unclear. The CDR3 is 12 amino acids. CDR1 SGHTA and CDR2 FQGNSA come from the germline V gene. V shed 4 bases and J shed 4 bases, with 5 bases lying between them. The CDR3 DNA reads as TGTGCCAGCAGCTCCCCTAATCAGCCCCAGCATTTT. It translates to CASSSPNQPQHF.

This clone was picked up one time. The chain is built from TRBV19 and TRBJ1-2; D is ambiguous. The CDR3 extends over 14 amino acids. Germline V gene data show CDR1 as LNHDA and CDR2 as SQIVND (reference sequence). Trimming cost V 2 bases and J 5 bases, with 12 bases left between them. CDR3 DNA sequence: TGTGCCAGTAGTATAAGCGGGATTCTTTATGGCTACACCTTC. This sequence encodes CASSISGILYGYTF.

In DNA form, the CDR3 reads TGTGCCAGCGGTAGCGGGGGGTCGAACACCGGGGAGCTGTTTTTT. It is translated as CASGSGGSNTGELFF. J is TRBJ2-2 and V is TRBV9, with 10 nucleotides matching TRBD2. The germline gives CDR1 SGDLS, CDR2 YYNGEE. V lost 7 bases, J lost 0 bases, and 3 bases stayed unmatched. This CDR3 has 15 residues. Looking up the rest from reference TRBV9 and TRBJ2-2 gives the full variable domain: DSGVTQTPKHLITATGQRVTLRCSPRSGDLSVYWYQQSLDQGLQFLIQYYNGEERAKGNILERFSAQQFPDLHSELNLSSLELGDSALYFCASGSGGSNTGELFFGEGSRLTVL.

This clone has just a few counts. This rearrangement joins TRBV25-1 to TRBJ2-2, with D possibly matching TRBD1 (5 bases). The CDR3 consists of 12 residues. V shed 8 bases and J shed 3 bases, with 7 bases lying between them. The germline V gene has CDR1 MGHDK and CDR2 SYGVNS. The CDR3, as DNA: TGTGCCAGCCAGACAGACACCGGGGAGCTGTTTTTT. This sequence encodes CASQTDTGELFF.

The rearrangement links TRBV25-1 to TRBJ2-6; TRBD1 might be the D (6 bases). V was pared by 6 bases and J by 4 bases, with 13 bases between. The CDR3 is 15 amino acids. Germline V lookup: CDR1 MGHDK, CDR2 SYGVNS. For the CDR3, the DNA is TGTGCCAGCAGCGTCGGTGGGACAGGGGCCAACGTCCTGACTTTC. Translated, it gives CASSVGGTGANVLTF.

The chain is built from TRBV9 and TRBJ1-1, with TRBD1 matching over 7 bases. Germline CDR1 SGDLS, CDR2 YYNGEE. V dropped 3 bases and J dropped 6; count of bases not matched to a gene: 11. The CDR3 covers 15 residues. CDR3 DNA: TGTGCCAGCAGCGCCGGTGGAGGGGGCTTGGCTGAAGCTTTCTTT. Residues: CASSAGGGGLAEAFF.

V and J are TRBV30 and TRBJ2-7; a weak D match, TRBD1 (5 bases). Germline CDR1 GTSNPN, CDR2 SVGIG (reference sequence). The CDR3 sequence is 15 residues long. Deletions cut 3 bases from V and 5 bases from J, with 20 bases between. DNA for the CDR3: TGTGCCTGGAGCGATTCATGGCAGGGAAGAAACGAGCAGTACTTC. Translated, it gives CAWSDSWQGRNEQYF.

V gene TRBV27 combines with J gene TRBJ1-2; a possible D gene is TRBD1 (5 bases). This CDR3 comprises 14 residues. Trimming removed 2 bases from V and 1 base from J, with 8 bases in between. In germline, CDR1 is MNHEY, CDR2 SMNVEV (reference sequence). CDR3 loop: CASSLGGHNYGYTF. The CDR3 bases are TGTGCCAGCAGTTTAGGCGGACATAACTATGGCTACACCTTC.

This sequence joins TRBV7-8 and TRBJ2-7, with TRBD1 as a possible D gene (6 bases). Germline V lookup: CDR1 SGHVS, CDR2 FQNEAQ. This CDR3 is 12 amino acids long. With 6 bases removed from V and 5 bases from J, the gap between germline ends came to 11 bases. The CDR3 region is CASRQGEHEQYF. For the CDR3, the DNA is TGTGCCAGCAGACAGGGAGAACACGAGCAGTACTTC.

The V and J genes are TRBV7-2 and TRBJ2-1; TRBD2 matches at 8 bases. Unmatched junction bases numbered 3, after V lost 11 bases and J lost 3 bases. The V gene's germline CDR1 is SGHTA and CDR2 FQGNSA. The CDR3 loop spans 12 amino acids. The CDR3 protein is CAGGGNYNEQFF. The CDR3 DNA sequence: TGTGCCGGCGGGGGGAACTACAATGAGCAGTTCTTC.

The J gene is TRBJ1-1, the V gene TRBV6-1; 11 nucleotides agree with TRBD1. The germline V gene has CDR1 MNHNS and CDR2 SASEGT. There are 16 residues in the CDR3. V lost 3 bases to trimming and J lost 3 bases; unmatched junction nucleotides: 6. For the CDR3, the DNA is TGTGCCAGCAGTGAGGTCCCGGGACAGGGGGACACTGAAGCTTTCTTT. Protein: CASSEVPGQGDTEAFF.

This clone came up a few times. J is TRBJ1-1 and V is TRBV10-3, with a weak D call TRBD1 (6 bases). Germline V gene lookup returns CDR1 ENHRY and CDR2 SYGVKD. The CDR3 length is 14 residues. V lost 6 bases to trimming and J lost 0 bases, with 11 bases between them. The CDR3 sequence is CAISSGALNTEAFF. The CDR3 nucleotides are TGTGCCATCAGCTCAGGGGCGCTGAACACTGAAGCTTTCTTT.

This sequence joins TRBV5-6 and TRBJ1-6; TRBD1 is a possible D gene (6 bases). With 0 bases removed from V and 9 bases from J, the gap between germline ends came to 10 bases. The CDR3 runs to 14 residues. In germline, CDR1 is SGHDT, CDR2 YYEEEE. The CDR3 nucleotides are TGTGCCAGCAGCTTGGGACAGGCGGTTTCACCCCTCCACTTT. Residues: CASSLGQAVSPLHF.

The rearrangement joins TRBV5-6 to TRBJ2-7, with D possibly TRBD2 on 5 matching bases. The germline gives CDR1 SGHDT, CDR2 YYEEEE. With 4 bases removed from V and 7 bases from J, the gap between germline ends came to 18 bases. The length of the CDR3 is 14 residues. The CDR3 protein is CASSPGPATGEQYF. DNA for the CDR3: TGTGCCAGCAGCCCCGGCCCCGCGACGGGGGAGCAGTACTTC.

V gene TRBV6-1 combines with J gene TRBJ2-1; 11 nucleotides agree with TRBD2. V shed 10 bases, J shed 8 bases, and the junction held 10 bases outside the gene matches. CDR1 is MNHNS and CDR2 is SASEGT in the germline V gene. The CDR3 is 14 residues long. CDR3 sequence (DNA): TGTGCCACGACACTTAGCGGGGGGGCACATGAGCAGTTCTTC. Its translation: CATTLSGGAHEQFF.

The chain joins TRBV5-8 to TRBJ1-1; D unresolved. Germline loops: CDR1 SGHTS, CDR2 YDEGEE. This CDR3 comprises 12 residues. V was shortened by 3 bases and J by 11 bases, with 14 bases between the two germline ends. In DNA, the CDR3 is TGTGCCAGCAGCTGGGCGAACAGTGGGGCTTTCTTT. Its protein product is CASSWANSGAFF. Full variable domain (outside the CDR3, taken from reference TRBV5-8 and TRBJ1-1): EAGVTQSPTHLIKTRGQQATLRCSPISGHTSVYWYQQALGLGLQFLLWYDEGEERNRGNFPPRFSGRQFPNYSSELNVNALELEDSALYLCASSWANSGAFFGQGTRLTVV.